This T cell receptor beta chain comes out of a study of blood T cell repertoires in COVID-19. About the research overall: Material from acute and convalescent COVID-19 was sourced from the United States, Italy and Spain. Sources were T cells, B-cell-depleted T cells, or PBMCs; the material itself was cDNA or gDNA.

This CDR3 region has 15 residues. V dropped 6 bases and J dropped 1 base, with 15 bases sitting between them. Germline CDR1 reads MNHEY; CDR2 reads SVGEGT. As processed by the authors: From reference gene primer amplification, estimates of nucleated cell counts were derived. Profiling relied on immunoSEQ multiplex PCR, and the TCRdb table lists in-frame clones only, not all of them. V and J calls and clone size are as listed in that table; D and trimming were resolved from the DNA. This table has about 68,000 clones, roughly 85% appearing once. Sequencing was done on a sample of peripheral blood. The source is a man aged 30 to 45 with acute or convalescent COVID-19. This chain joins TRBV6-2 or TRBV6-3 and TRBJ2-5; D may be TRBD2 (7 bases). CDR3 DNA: TGTGCCAGCAGCGACCCCGGGGGGCTCCAAGAGACCCAGTACTTC. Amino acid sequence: CASSDPGGLQETQYF.